What follows describes a single T cell receptor beta chain. Antigen specificity is unknown. The donors belonged to the approximately 120-subject validation cohort, separate from the roughly 700-subject first cohort. V gave up 0 bases and J gave up 7 bases; unmatched junction bases: 7. Germline V gene data show CDR1 as MNHEY and CDR2 as SVGAGI. CDR3 size: 15 residues. TCRdb keeps only in-frame clones here, not all; method: immunoSEQ multiplex PCR. This table has around 180,000 clones, roughly 86% appearing once. This specimen comes from a study of cytomegalovirus exposure and HLA in healthy donors. General study findings and limits: Despite most TCR sequences being rare, some public TCRs occurred in many donors. As was reported, the classifier diagnosed cytomegalovirus status with high specificity and sensitivity. The study listed roughly 160 cytomegalovirus-associated TCR beta chains.

The sequence was obtained from a young woman in good health and CMV-seronegative. The sample consisted of PBMCs. The V and J genes are TRBV6-5 and TRBJ1-1, with 8 bases lining up with TRBD1. The CDR3 sequence is CASSYSWGQALEAFF. CDR3 sequence (DNA): TGTGCCAGCAGTTACTCGTGGGGACAGGCGCTTGAAGCTTTCTTT.